Listed below are T cell receptor beta chains from one sample, sequenced in a study of CD8 T cells in Susac syndrome. TCRdb used MiXCR to reprocess the immunoSEQ multiplex PCR reads, holding one entry per CDR3 protein. Of 100,000 to 150,000 distinct CDR3 sequences in the sample, about 95% were seen once. Sequences were obtained from CD4+ T cells from PBMCs. These receptors originate from a human donor in good health. The CDR3 runs from the conserved cysteine through the conserved F or W. D genes are given only for firm matches. Size values are once, few and many counts, or a class for expanded clones, and some rows have none.

TRBV18,NA,TRBJ2-5,TRBD2,CASSPLAGAIQETQYF,TGTGCCAGCTCACCATTGGCGGGAGCGATCCAAGAGACCCAGTACTTC
TRBV20-1,NA,TRBJ1-4,NA,CSANVRQSNEKLFF,TGCAGTGCAAACGTTCGGCAGAGTAATGAAAAACTGTTTTTT
TRBV6-1,NA,TRBJ2-2,TRBD2,CASSGLAGVVAGELFF,TGTGCCAGCTCAGGACTAGCGGGAGTAGTAGCCGGGGAGCTGTTTTTT
TRBV7-2,NA,TRBJ2-1,NA,CASSSLSYNEQFF,TGTGCCAGCAGCTCCCTCTCCTACAATGAGCAGTTCTTC
TRBV30,NA,TRBJ2-5,NA,CAWAPGRETQYF,TGTGCCTGGGCTCCAGGGCGGGAGACCCAGTACTTC
TRBV20-1,NA,TRBJ1-2,TRBD1,CSASDRDYGYTF,TGCAGTGCTAGTGACAGGGACTATGGCTACACCTTC
TRBV5-1,NA,TRBJ2-3,TRBD2,CASSLFSGGSTDTQYF,TGCGCCAGCAGCTTATTTAGCGGGGGGAGCACAGATACGCAGTATTTT
TRBV7-9,NA,TRBJ2-7,NA,CASSLLGNEQYF,TGTGCCAGCAGCTTATTGGGGAACGAGCAGTACTTC
TRBV19,NA,TRBJ1-3,NA,CASSTASGNTIYF,TGTGCCAGTAGTACGGCCTCTGGAAACACCATATATTTT
TRBV30,once,TRBJ2-5,NA,CAWGTGGGETQYF,TGTGCCTGGGGGACCGGGGGCGGGGAGACCCAGTACTTC
TRBV30,NA,TRBJ1-1,NA,CAWRRTANTEAFF,TGTGCCTGGAGGCGGACAGCGAACACTGAAGCTTTCTTT
TRBV7-2,NA,TRBJ1-2,TRBD1,CASSFRGALGYTF,TGTGCCAGCAGCTTCAGGGGGGCGCTTGGCTACACCTTC
TRBV2,NA,TRBJ1-5,NA,CASLDARGNQPQHF,TGTGCCAGCCTTGACGCCCGGGGCAATCAGCCCCAGCATTTT
TRBV6-5,NA,TRBJ2-7,NA,CASSYTGTSYEQYF,TGTGCCAGCAGTTATACGGGAACAAGCTACGAGCAGTACTTC
TRBV6-6,NA,TRBJ1-2,TRBD1,CASIGTGEGGYTF,TGTGCCAGCATCGGGACAGGGGAGGGAGGCTACACCTTC
TRBV30,NA,TRBJ2-3,NA,CAWSPQSTDTQYF,TGTGCCTGGAGTCCCCAGAGCACAGATACGCAGTATTTT
TRBV2,NA,TRBJ2-1,NA,CASKRSDNEQFF,TGTGCCAGCAAGCGGTCCGACAATGAGCAGTTCTTC
TRBV12-3/TRBV12-4,NA,TRBJ2-3,TRBD1,CASRPGDSSTDTQYF,TGTGCCAGCAGGCCTGGGGACAGCAGTACAGATACGCAGTATTTT